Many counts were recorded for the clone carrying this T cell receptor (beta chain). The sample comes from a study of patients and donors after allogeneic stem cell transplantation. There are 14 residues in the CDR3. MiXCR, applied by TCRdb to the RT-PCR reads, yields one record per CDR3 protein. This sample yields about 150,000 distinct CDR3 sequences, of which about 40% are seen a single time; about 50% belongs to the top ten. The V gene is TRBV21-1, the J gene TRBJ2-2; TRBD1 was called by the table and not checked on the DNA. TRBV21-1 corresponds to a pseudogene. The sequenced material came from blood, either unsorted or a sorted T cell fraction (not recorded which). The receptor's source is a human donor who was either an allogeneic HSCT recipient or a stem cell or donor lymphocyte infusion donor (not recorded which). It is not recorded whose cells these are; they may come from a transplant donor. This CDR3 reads CASSKTGFTGELFF. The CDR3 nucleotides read TGTGCCAGCAGCAAGACCGGGTTCACCGGGGAGCTGTTTTTT.